The 28 T cell receptor beta chains below were found in one sample sequenced in a study of T cell responses to AZD1222 COVID-19 vaccine. Here immunoSEQ multiplex PCR was the method, and the copy in TCRdb shows in-frame clones only, minus some. The data hold approximately 160,000 clones, with 91% observed a single time. Sequencing used peripheral blood, obtained on day 0 of AZD1222 vaccination. Receptor source: an adult in good health.

V and J are TRBV5-4 and TRBJ2-7; D may be TRBD1 or TRBD2 (5 bases each). Trimming removed 3 bases from V and 2 bases from J, with 12 bases in between. Looked up from germline, CDR1 is SGHNT and CDR2 is YYREEE (reference sequence). The CDR3 loop spans 14 amino acids. CDR3 nucleotide sequence: TGTGCCAGCAGCTCCGGGACCCAGACCTACGAGCAGTACTTC. It encodes CASSSGTQTYEQYF.

CDR3 sequence reads: CASSYWTSGSYEQYF. The CDR3 DNA follows: TGTGCCAGCAGTTACTGGACTAGCGGGAGCTACGAGCAGTACTTC. The rearrangement links TRBV6-5 to TRBJ2-7; 13 bases fit TRBD2. CDR1 is MNHEY and CDR2 is SVGAGI in the germline V gene. The V gene end was trimmed by 1 base and the J gene end by 3 bases; junction bases not matched to a gene: 0. The CDR3 has 15 residues.

CDR3 sequence reads: CASSLSRETQYF. CDR3 bases: TGTGCCAGCAGCTTATCGCGGGAGACCCAGTACTTC. The chain has TRBV5-4 and TRBJ2-5, with D unresolved. Germline V gives CDR1 SGHNT, CDR2 YYREEE (reference sequence). Deletions cut 2 bases from V and 5 bases from J, with 7 bases between. The CDR3 loop spans 12 amino acids.

The rearrangement joins TRBV7-3 to TRBJ1-5, with 7 bases matching TRBD1. This CDR3 comprises 15 residues. V was pared by 5 bases and J by 3 bases, with 7 bases of the junction left unmatched. Germline values: CDR1 SGHTA, CDR2 FQGTGA. CDR3 sequence (DNA): TGTGCCAGCAGCCCGACAGGGACTATCAATCAGCCCCAGCATTTT. Translating it yields CASSPTGTINQPQHF.

J is TRBJ1-4 and V is TRBV3-1 (or the pseudogene TRBV3-2); TRBD1 aligns across 8 bases. This CDR3 has 14 amino acids. V shed 4 bases and J 8 bases; nucleotides not matched to a gene: 6. CDR1 and CDR2 from the germline V gene are LGHDT and YNNKEL (reference sequence). The CDR3 DNA is TGTGCCAGCAGCCCAGGGGACAGGTTAGAAAAACTGTTTTTT. This sequence encodes CASSPGDRLEKLFF.

The chain joins TRBV5-8 to TRBJ1-3; 9 nucleotides align to TRBD1. J lost 0 bases, V lost 4 bases, and 5 bases had no gene match. The CDR3 has 16 amino acids. The germline V gene encodes CDR1 SGHTS and CDR2 YDEGEE. For the CDR3, the DNA is TGTGCCAGCAGCCTAGGACAGGGGAGCTCTGGAAACACCATATATTTT. This codes for CASSLGQGSSGNTIYF.

V usage is TRBV5-1 and J usage is TRBJ2-7, with 11 bases identical to TRBD1. V shed 1 base and J 5 bases; nucleotides not matched to a gene: 5. Germline V CDR1 and CDR2: SGHRS, YFSETQ. The CDR3 sequence is 15 residues long. The CDR3 is CASSLTGQGVNEQYF. For the CDR3, the DNA is TGCGCCAGCAGCTTGACGGGACAGGGGGTCAACGAGCAGTACTTC.

The V and J genes are TRBV18 and TRBJ1-1; tentative D call: TRBD1 (6 bases). The CDR3 runs to 15 residues. V lost 0 bases and J lost 1, with 9 bases in between. Germline V gene lookup returns CDR1 KGHSH and CDR2 LQKENI. The CDR3 sequence is CASSPPTGGNTEAFF. The CDR3 DNA sequence: TGTGCCAGCTCACCACCGACAGGAGGGAACACTGAAGCTTTCTTT.

This chain connects TRBV7-9 to TRBJ1-1; D unclear. Germline V lookup: CDR1 SEHNR, CDR2 FQNEAQ (reference sequence). V was trimmed by 5 bases and J by 3 bases, leaving 13 bases between them. The CDR3 is made up of 14 amino acids. CDR3 loop: CASSPPTVHTEAFF. The CDR3 region has the DNA TGTGCCAGCAGCCCGCCGACGGTCCACACTGAAGCTTTCTTT. Together with reference TRBV7-9 and TRBJ1-1, the CDR3 gives the full variable domain: DTGVSQNPRHKITKRGQNVTFRCDPISEHNRLYWYRQTLGQGPEFLTYFQNEAQLEKSRLLSDRFSAERPKGSFSTLEIQRTEQGDSAMYLCASSPPTVHTEAFFGQGTRLTVV.

V gene TRBV18 combines with J gene TRBJ1-5; D gene ambiguous. Germline values: CDR1 KGHSH, CDR2 LQKENI. CDR3 length: 14 residues. V was trimmed by 3 bases and J by 7 bases, leaving 13 bases between them. CDR3 nucleotides: TGTGCCAGCTCACCTTCGACGAGCCGGCAGCCCCAGCATTTT. The encoded protein is CASSPSTSRQPQHF.

This chain uses TRBV7-9 with TRBJ1-1, with a possible D match to TRBD1 (5 bases). The length of the CDR3 is 12 residues. V dropped 2 bases and J dropped 8 bases, with 9 bases sitting between them. Germline CDR1 and CDR2: SEHNR and FQNEAQ (reference sequence). In DNA, the CDR3 is TGTGCCAGCAGCTTATCTGACAGCGAAGCTTTCTTT. It codes for CASSLSDSEAFF.

The J gene is TRBJ1-4, the V gene TRBV18; D ambiguous. This CDR3 is built from 17 residues. The V gene's germline CDR1 is KGHSH and CDR2 LQKENI. Trimming removed 2 bases at V and 0 bases at J, with 13 bases between. The chain's CDR3 is CASSPSGRSSTNEKLFF. CDR3 nucleotide sequence: TGTGCCAGCTCACCATCCGGAAGATCGTCAACTAATGAAAAACTGTTTTTT.

The chain combines TRBV23-1 with TRBJ1-2; D remains ambiguous. TRBV23-1 is designated an ORF whose function remains uncertain. V lost 4 bases to trimming and J lost 3 bases, with 9 bases between them. The CDR3 spans 13 residues. CDR3 sequence reads: CASSRAGYYGYTF. Here the CDR3 DNA reads TGCGCCAGCAGTCGAGCGGGGTACTATGGCTACACCTTC.

The V and J genes are TRBV6-5 and TRBJ2-1; TRBD2 agrees at 8 bases. CDR1 MNHEY and CDR2 SVGAGI come from the germline V gene. The CDR3 is 14 amino acids. The J segment lost 5 bases and the V segment lost 8 bases, leaving 8 bases of the junction unmatched. This CDR3 reads CASGTYSGNNEQFF. CDR3 DNA sequence: TGTGCCAGCGGTACATATAGCGGGAACAATGAGCAGTTCTTC.

This clone appeared a single time. The rearrangement uses TRBV7-9 and TRBJ1-6, with D unresolved. The V and J ends lost 5 bases and 5 bases respectively, with 4 bases between them. CDR1 and CDR2 (germline): SEHNR, FQNEAQ (reference sequence). The CDR3 contains 12 residues. CDR3: CASSQNNSPLHF. Written as DNA, the CDR3 is TGTGCCAGCAGCCAAAATAATTCACCCCTCCACTTT.

The V gene is TRBV7-2, the J gene TRBJ2-5, with D perhaps matching TRBD1 (6 bases). Germline V CDR1 and CDR2: SGHTA, FQGNSA. CDR3 length: 15 residues. Trimming took 3 bases from V and 0 from J, leaving 11 bases between them. This CDR3 is CASSLTGTNQETQYF. Here the CDR3 DNA reads TGTGCCAGCAGCTTGACCGGGACAAACCAAGAGACCCAGTACTTC.

This clone was detected only once. The gene calls are TRBV6-5 and TRBJ1-1; D perhaps matches TRBD1 (5 bases). This CDR3 spans 14 amino acids. Germline V gives CDR1 MNHEY, CDR2 SVGAGI. The V end was cut by 0 bases, the J end by 7 bases, with 12 bases between. The CDR3 sequence: CASSYSNGAGEAFF. The DNA for the CDR3 is TGTGCCAGCAGTTACTCGAACGGGGCGGGTGAAGCTTTCTTT.

V is TRBV3-1 (or the pseudogene TRBV3-2) and J is TRBJ1-1, with 7 bases that match TRBD1. V shed 4 bases, J shed 1 base, and the junction held 6 bases outside the gene matches. The CDR3 sequence is 15 residues long. Germline values: CDR1 LGHDT, CDR2 YNNKEL (reference sequence). CDR3 in DNA: TGTGCCAGCAGCCCTATGGACAGGCGGAACACTGAAGCTTTCTTT. It translates to CASSPMDRRNTEAFF.

This clone was seen once. The chain joins TRBV5-6 to TRBJ1-1, with unresolved D. In germline, CDR1 is SGHDT, CDR2 YYEEEE. CDR3 length equals 12 residues. With 3 bases removed from V and 6 bases from J, the gap between germline ends came to 9 bases. CDR3 sequence: CASSSHSSEAFF. The CDR3 DNA reads TGTGCCAGCAGCTCGCATAGCTCTGAAGCTTTCTTT.

The chain is built from TRBV29-1 and TRBJ2-7; TRBD1 agrees at 9 bases. V trimming: 3 bases; J trimming: 4 bases; junction bases outside the gene matches: 4. The CDR3 has 13 residues. Germline V gene data show CDR1 as SQVTM and CDR2 as ANQGSEA. This chain's CDR3 is CSVDGGQGYEQYF. As DNA, the CDR3 is TGCAGCGTTGATGGGGGACAGGGATACGAGCAGTACTTC.

This sequence joins TRBV9 and TRBJ2-1; D gene uncertain. V lost 1 base to trimming and J lost 7 bases, with 6 bases between them. Germline V gives CDR1 SGDLS, CDR2 YYNGEE. This CDR3 contains 12 residues. The CDR3 DNA reads TGTGCCAGCAGCGTACATAGTAATGAGCAGTTCTTC. This sequence encodes CASSVHSNEQFF.

The rearrangement joins TRBV6-5 to TRBJ2-3; D not certain. Germline V lookup: CDR1 MNHEY, CDR2 SVGAGI. The CDR3 totals 14 residues. V dropped 0 bases and J dropped 2 bases, with 6 bases sitting between them. CDR3 loop: CASSYSASTDTQYF. DNA of the CDR3: TGTGCCAGCAGTTACTCGGCCTCCACAGATACGCAGTATTTT.

This clone was detected only once. This chain uses TRBV28 with TRBJ1-3; 8 bases align to TRBD1. Per germline, CDR1 MDHEN and CDR2 SYDVKM. This CDR3 has 16 amino acids. The V and J ends lost 6 bases and 1 base, in that order; junction bases with no gene match: 8. The CDR3 DNA reads as TGTGCCAGCAGCCCCGGGACAGGCCTTTCTGGAAACACCATATATTTT. It encodes CASSPGTGLSGNTIYF.

Here the CDR3 DNA reads TGTGCCAGCAGTGAAATTGGTATTGCGAGGACTGAAGCTTTCTTT. This codes for CASSEIGIARTEAFF. The genes are TRBV2 and TRBJ1-1; D is uncertain. The CDR3 consists of 15 residues. Germline CDR1 reads SNHLY; CDR2 reads FYNNEI. V was pared by 2 bases and J by 5 bases, with 15 bases between. Drawing the rest from reference TRBV2 and TRBJ1-1, the complete variable domain is EPEVTQTPSHQVTQMGQEVILRCVPISNHLYFYWYRQILGQKVEFLVSFYNNEISEKSEIFDDQFSVERPDGSNFTLKIRSTKLEDSAMYFCASSEIGIARTEAFFGQGTRLTVV.

The genes are TRBV6-5 and TRBJ2-3; D perhaps matches TRBD2 (6 bases). There are 16 residues in the CDR3. CDR1 and CDR2 from the germline V gene are MNHEY and SVGAGI. Trimming took 2 bases from V and 0 from J, leaving 12 bases between them. In DNA, the CDR3 is TGTGCCAGCAGTTACGGGCTAGCGTCTAGCACAGATACGCAGTATTTT. It yields the protein CASSYGLASSTDTQYF.

The rearrangement uses TRBV2 and TRBJ2-5; no clear D. CDR3 length equals 16 residues. Germline V gives CDR1 SNHLY, CDR2 FYNNEI. The V end lost 4 bases, the J end lost 2 bases, and 17 bases lay between the germline ends. This chain's CDR3 is CASSVRSGALQETQYF. CDR3 nucleotides: TGTGCCAGCAGTGTCCGAAGTGGAGCCTTACAAGAGACCCAGTACTTC.

V is TRBV30 and J is TRBJ2-7; TRBD1 agrees at 9 bases. Trimming removed 3 bases from V and 2 bases from J; junction bases left unmatched: 14. The CDR3 has 17 residues. Germline lookup yields CDR1 GTSNPN and CDR2 SVGIG (reference sequence). This CDR3 reads CAWRQNPGDRETYEQYF. In DNA, the CDR3 is TGTGCCTGGAGACAAAATCCGGGGGACAGGGAGACCTACGAGCAGTACTTC.

The chain combines TRBV10-3 with TRBJ2-2, with D unresolved. Looked up from germline, CDR1 is ENHRY and CDR2 is SYGVKD. This CDR3 has 14 residues. V dropped 2 bases and J dropped 8 bases, with 12 bases sitting between them. The CDR3 DNA is TGTGCCATCAGTGAGGTACCATTCGGGGGGGAGCTGTTTTTT. Translation: CAISEVPFGGELFF.